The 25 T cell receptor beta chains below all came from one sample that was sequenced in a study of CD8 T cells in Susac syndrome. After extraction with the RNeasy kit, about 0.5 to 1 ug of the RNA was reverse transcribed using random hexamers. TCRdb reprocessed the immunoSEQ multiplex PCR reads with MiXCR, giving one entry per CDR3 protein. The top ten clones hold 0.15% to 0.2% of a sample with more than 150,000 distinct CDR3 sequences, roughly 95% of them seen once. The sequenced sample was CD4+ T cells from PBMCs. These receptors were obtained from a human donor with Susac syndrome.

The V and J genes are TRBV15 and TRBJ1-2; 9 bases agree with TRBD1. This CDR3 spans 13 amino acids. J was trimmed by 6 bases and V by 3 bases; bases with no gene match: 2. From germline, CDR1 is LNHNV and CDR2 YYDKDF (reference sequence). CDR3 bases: TGTGCCACCAGCAGGGGACAGGGCCATGGCTACACCTTC. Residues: CATSRGQGHGYTF.

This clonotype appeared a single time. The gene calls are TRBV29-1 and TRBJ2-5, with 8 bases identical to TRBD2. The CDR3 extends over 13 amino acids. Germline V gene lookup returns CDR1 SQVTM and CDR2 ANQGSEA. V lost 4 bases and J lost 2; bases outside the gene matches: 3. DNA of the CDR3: TGCAGCGTTGGGTCGGGAGGGCAAGAGACCCAGTACTTC. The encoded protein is CSVGSGGQETQYF.

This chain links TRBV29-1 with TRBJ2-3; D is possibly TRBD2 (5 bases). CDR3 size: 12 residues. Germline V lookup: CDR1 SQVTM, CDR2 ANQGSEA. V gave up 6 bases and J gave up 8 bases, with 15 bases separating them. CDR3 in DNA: TGCAGCGTACTTGGACTTGGAGCTACGCAGTATTTT. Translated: CSVLGLGATQYF.

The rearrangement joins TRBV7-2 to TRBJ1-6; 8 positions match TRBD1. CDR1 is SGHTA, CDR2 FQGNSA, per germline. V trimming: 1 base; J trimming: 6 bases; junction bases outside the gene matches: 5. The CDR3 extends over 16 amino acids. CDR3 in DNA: TGTGCCAGCAGCTTAGGGAGACAGGGGATTAATTCACCCCTCCACTTT. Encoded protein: CASSLGRQGINSPLHF.

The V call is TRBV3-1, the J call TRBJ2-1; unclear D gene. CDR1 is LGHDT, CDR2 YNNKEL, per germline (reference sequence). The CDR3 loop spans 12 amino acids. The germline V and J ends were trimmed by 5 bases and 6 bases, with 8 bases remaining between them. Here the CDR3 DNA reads TGTGCCAGCAGCTTCGAAGGCAATGAGCAGTTCTTC. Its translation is CASSFEGNEQFF.

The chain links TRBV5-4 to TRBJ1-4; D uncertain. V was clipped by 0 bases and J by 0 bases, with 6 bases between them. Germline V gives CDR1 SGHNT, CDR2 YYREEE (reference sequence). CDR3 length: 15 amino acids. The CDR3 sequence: CASSLGPATNEKLFF. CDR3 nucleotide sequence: TGTGCCAGCAGCTTGGGGCCAGCAACTAATGAAAAACTGTTTTTT.

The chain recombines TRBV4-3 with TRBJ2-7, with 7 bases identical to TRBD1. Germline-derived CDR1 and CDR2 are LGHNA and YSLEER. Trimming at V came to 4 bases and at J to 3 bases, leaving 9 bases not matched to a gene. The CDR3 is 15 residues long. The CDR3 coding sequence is TGCGCCAGCAGCCGGGCCATAGGGGGCAACTACGAGCAGTACTTC. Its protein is CASSRAIGGNYEQYF.

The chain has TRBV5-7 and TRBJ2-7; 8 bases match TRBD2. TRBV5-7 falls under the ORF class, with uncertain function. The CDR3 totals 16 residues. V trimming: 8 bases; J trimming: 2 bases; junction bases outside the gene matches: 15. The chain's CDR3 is CASPTPSGPKPYEQYF. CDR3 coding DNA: TGTGCCAGTCCTACCCCTAGCGGGCCAAAACCCTACGAGCAGTACTTC.

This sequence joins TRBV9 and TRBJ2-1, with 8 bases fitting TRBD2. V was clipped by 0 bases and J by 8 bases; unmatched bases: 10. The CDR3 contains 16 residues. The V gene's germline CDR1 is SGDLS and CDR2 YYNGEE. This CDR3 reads CASSVGTAGGGDEQFF. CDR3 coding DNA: TGTGCCAGCAGCGTAGGCACGGCGGGGGGAGGGGATGAGCAGTTCTTC.

The CDR3 loop reads CATSRDRGAGGLTDTQYF. As DNA, the CDR3 is TGTGCCACCAGCAGAGATAGGGGGGCGGGGGGCCTCACAGATACGCAGTATTTT. The gene calls are TRBV15 and TRBJ2-3; 8 positions agree with TRBD2. Germline V lookup: CDR1 LNHNV, CDR2 YYDKDF (reference sequence). The CDR3 runs to 18 residues. J gave up 2 bases and V 0 bases, and 10 bases lay outside the gene matches.

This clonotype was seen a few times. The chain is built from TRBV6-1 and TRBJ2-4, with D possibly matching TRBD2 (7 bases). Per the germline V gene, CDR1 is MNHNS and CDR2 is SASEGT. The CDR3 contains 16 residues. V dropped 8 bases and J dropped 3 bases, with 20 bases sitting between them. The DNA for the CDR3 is TGTGCCAGCGGGGGGGAAGTGGGGGCTGGCAAAAACATTCAGTACTTC. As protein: CASGGEVGAGKNIQYF.

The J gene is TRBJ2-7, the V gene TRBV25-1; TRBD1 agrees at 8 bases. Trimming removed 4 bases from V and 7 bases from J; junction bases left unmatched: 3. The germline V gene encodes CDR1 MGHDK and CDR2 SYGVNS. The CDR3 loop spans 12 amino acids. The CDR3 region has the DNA TGTGCCAGCAGTGGCAGGGGGCCGGAGCAGTACTTC. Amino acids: CASSGRGPEQYF.

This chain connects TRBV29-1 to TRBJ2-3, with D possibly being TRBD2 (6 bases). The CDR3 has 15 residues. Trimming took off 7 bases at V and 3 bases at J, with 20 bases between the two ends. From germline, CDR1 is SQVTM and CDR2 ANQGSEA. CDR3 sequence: CSGRPTRGTTDTQYF. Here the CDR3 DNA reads TGCAGCGGACGCCCAACGCGGGGCACGACAGATACGCAGTATTTT.

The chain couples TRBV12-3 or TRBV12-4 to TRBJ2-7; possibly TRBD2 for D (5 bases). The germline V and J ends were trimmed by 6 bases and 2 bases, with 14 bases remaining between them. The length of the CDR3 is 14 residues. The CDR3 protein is CASSPGGPTYEQYF. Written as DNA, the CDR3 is TGTGCCAGCAGCCCTGGCGGGCCCACCTACGAGCAGTACTTC.

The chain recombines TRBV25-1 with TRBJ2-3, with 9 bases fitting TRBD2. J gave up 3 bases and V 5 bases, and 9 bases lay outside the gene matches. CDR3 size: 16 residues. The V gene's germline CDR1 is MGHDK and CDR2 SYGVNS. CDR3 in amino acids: CASSLAGAAGTDTQYF. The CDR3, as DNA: TGTGCCAGCAGTTTAGCGGGGGCCGCTGGGACAGATACGCAGTATTTT.

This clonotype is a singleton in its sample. Written as DNA, the CDR3 is TGTGCCAGCAGTGCCGGGACGCATGAGTACTTC. The encoded protein is CASSAGTHEYF. The chain recombines TRBV12-3 or TRBV12-4 with TRBJ2-5; D may be TRBD1 or TRBD2 (5 bases each). Trimming shortened V by 5 bases and J by 12 bases, and 13 bases separated the two germline ends. The CDR3 covers 11 residues.

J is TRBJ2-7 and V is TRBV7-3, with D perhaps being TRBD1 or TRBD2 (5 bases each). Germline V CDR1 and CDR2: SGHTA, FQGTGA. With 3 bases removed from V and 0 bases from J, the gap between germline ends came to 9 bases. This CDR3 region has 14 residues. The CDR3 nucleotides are TGTGCCAGCAGCTTGGGACCGAACTCCTACGAGCAGTACTTC. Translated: CASSLGPNSYEQYF.

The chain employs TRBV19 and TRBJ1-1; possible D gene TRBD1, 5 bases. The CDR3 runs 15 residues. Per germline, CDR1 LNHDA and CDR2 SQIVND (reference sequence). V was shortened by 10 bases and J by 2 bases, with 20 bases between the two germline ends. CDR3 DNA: TGTGCCACCGGAGACAGTGGAAAACCCAACACTGAAGCTTTCTTT. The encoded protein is CATGDSGKPNTEAFF.

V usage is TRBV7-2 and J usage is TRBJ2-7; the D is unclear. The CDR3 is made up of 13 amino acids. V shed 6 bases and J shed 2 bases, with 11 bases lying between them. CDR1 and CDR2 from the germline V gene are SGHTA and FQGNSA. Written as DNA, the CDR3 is TGTGCCAGCAGTTCGGACGGAGCCTACGAGCAGTACTTC. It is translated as CASSSDGAYEQYF. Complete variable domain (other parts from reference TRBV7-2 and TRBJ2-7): GAGVSQSPSNKVTEKGKDVELRCDPISGHTALYWYRQSLGQGLEFLIYFQGNSAPDKSGLPSDRFSAERTGGSVSTLTIQRTQQEDSAVYLCASSSDGAYEQYFGPGTRLTVT.

CDR3: CASRFLQGSQNIQYF. The CDR3 DNA is TGTGCCAGCAGATTTTTACAGGGTAGCCAAAACATTCAGTACTTC. This chain links TRBV12-3 or TRBV12-4 with TRBJ2-4; D possibly corresponds to TRBD1 (6 bases). The CDR3 is 15 residues long. V was clipped by 6 bases and J by 5 bases, with 17 bases between them.

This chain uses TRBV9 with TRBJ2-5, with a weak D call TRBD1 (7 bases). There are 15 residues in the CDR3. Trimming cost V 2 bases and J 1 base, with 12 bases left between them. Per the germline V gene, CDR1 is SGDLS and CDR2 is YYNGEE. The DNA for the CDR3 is TGTGCCAGCAGCGTCGGAGGGACAGCCCAAGAGACCCAGTACTTC. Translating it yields CASSVGGTAQETQYF.

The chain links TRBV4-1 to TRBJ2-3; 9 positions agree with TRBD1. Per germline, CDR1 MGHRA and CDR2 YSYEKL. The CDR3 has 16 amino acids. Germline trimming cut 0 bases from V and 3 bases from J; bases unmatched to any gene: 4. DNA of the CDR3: TGCGCCAGCAGCCAAGAAGGGACAGGGAGAACAGATACGCAGTATTTT. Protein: CASSQEGTGRTDTQYF.

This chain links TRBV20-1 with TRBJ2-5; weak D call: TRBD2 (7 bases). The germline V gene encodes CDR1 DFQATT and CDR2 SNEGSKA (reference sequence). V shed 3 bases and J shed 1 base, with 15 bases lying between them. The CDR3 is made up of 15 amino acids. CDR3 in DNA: TGCAGTGCTAGCCCCACGGGGGGCAGCCAAGAGACCCAGTACTTC. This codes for CSASPTGGSQETQYF.

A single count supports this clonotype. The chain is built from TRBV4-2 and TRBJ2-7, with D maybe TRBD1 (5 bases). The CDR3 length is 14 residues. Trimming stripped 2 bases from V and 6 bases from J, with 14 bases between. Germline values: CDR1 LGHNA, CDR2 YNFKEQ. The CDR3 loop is CASSQTRTFSEQYF. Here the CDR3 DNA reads TGTGCCAGCAGCCAAACCCGGACATTTTCCGAGCAGTACTTC.

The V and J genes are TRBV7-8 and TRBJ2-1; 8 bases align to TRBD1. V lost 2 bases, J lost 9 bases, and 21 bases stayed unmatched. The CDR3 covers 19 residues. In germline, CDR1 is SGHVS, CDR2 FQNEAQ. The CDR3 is CASSLLRTGTDWQSSEQFF. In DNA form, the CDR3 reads TGTGCCAGCAGCTTACTACGGACAGGGACCGATTGGCAATCAAGTGAGCAGTTCTTC.